This T cell receptor (beta chain) was found in a study of blood T cell repertoires in COVID-19. Background on the study: Donors in the United States, Italy and Spain gave samples during acute or convalescent COVID-19. The cDNA or gDNA used as material had been derived from T cells, B-cell-depleted T cells, or PBMCs.

This CDR3 spans 18 amino acids. Germline CDR1 SGHRS, CDR2 YFSETQ. Trimming at V came to 1 base and at J to 7 bases, leaving 14 bases not matched to a gene. Authors' methods: Cell counts per sample came from amplifying reference gene primers. This table comes from immunoSEQ multiplex PCR, and its TCRdb copy is limited to in-frame clones, with some not included. V and J calls and clone size follow that table, whereas D and trimming were derived from the DNA. The sample has some 180,000 clones; more than 70% are singletons. Sample: peripheral blood. This clonotype was obtained from a woman aged 55-70 years with acute or convalescent COVID-19. The rearrangement joins TRBV5-1 to TRBJ2-1, with 10 positions matching TRBD1. In DNA, the CDR3 is TGCGCCAGCAGCTTGCGGACAGGGGGACTTGTTTCGGGTAATGAGCAGTTCTTC. This sequence encodes CASSLRTGGLVSGNEQFF.